At least ten counts were recorded for the clone carrying this TCR beta chain. What it binds is not known. The V gene lost 5 bases and the J gene lost 5 bases, with 13 bases spanning the gap. The CDR3 extends over 13 amino acids. The data were obtained in a study of breast tumors, draining lymph nodes, adjacent tissues. Overall study findings and caveats: Data fit most tumor T cells coming from lymph node, expanding in tumor. Tumor T cell lymph node origin was a supported hypothesis, not proven.

In TCRdb, the multiplex PCR reads were re-called with MiXCR into one record per CDR3 protein. The sample has approximately 45,000 distinct CDR3 sequences, 20% to 25% seen once. V and J are TRBV12-3 or TRBV12-4 and TRBJ2-7; maybe TRBD1 (5 bases). Specimen: breast tumor tissue. The clonotype originates from a female donor with breast cancer. Some clones in this sample may be carry-over from other donors' samples. The CDR3 DNA sequence: TGTGCCAGCAGTCAGGGTTTCAAAAACGAGCAGTACTTC. Translated, it gives CASSQGFKNEQYF.